The 2 T cell receptor beta chains given below trace back to one sample, sequenced in a study of CXCR3-negative and CXCR3-positive naive CD8 T cells. Points from the study as a whole: CXCR3-positive naive cells had more hydrophobic TRB CDR3s than CXCR3-negative naive cells.

UMI-tagged TRB cDNA libraries were built via 5' RACE. For each CDR3 protein, TCRdb gives one entry from its re-call of the 5' RACE reads, without DNA. The listing records about 98,000 distinct CDR3 sequences. Their antigen targets remain unknown. The sequencing sample was made of naive CXCR3+ CD8+ T cells from blood. Subset meaning: CD45RO-CCR7+CD27+CD95- naive CD8+ T cells expressing CXCR3 (TNR3+). The receptor set was obtained from a human donor in good health. Some clones in this sample may be carry-over from other donors' samples.

The gene calls are TRBV7-8 and TRBJ1-2; as DNA is missing, the TRBD1 call by TCRdb cannot be tested. CDR3 length equals 16 residues. Germline V gives CDR1 SGHVS, CDR2 FQNEAQ. CDR3 loop: CASSFQGAGVSYGYTF.

V usage is TRBV20-1 and J usage is TRBJ2-1; TCRdb names TRBD2, which stays unverified in the absence of DNA. Germline CDR1 DFQATT, CDR2 SNEGSKA (reference sequence). The CDR3 covers 15 residues. CDR3 sequence: CSALQVADTTYEQFF.